The 30 T cell receptor beta chains listed next were all sequenced from one sample in a study of shared clonotypes between healthy human individuals. Sequencing was performed with immunoSEQ multiplex PCR; in TCRdb, only in-frame clones are kept and a portion is missing. This table holds about a million clones, 65% to 75% found once. Source material: memory CD4+ T cells sorted from blood. Described subset: CD45RA-negative fraction. Receptor source: a man aged 18 to 35 in good health.

V usage is TRBV9 and J usage is TRBJ1-2, with D unclear. Germline CDR1 reads SGDLS; CDR2 reads YYNGEE. Trimming took 0 bases from V and 3 from J, leaving 12 bases between them. This CDR3 is built from 15 residues. CDR3 region: CASSVAEIPYYGYTF. The CDR3 nucleotides read TGTGCCAGCAGCGTAGCCGAGATCCCTTACTATGGCTACACCTTC.

In regard to this clone: Other DNA variants within this sample encode the same CDR3. This sequence joins TRBV27 and TRBJ2-7; D call uncertain. Trimming left V 6 bases short and J 4 bases short, with 13 bases between. Germline assignment: CDR1 MNHEY and CDR2 SMNVEV (reference sequence). This CDR3 spans 13 amino acids. CDR3 DNA: TGTGCCAGCAGCCCTGGACCACTTTACGAGCAGTACTTC. This sequence encodes CASSPGPLYEQYF.

The V call is TRBV28, the J call TRBJ2-1, with 8 nucleotides matching TRBD2. The V and J ends lost 4 bases and 9 bases, in that order; junction bases with no gene match: 20. CDR3 length: 18 amino acids. CDR1 and CDR2 (germline): MDHEN, SYDVKM. The CDR3 here is CASSSRVRSGSLLGEQFF. CDR3 nucleotide sequence: TGTGCCAGCAGTTCCCGAGTGAGGAGCGGGAGCCTCCTGGGTGAGCAGTTCTTC.

This clone is a singleton in its sample. The gene calls are TRBV12-5 and TRBJ2-5; D is possibly TRBD1 (6 bases). The germline gives CDR1 LGHNT, CDR2 FRNRAP. The V and J ends lost 6 bases and 5 bases respectively, with 13 bases between them. The CDR3 has 13 residues. The CDR3: CASGLTGWETQYF. For the CDR3, the DNA is TGTGCTAGTGGGCTCACAGGGTGGGAGACCCAGTACTTC.

This chain connects TRBV5-1 to TRBJ2-2; 8 bases are a match to TRBD2. Germline V gene data show CDR1 as SGHRS and CDR2 as YFSETQ. V shed 0 bases and J 0 bases; nucleotides not matched to a gene: 4. CDR3 length: 17 amino acids. CDR3 protein: CASSLVFGGANTGELFF. The DNA for the CDR3 is TGCGCCAGCAGCTTGGTGTTCGGGGGGGCGAACACCGGGGAGCTGTTTTTT. Filled out from reference TRBV5-1 and TRBJ2-2, the complete variable domain reads KAGVTQTPRYLIKTRGQQVTLSCSPISGHRSVSWYQQTPGQGLQFLFEYFSETQRNKGNFPGRFSGRQFSNSRSEMNVSTLELGDSALYLCASSLVFGGANTGELFFGEGSRLTVL.

The CDR3 loop reads CASNPQTGTDYGYTF. The CDR3 DNA is TGCGCCAGCAACCCCCAAACCGGGACGGATTATGGCTACACCTTC. The rearrangement joins TRBV5-1 to TRBJ1-2; D may be TRBD1 (5 bases). The CDR3 totals 15 residues. V lost 6 bases and J 5 bases, leaving 20 bases between the germline ends. Germline V gives CDR1 SGHRS, CDR2 YFSETQ.

V and J are TRBV5-5 and TRBJ1-4; D not certain. Germline lookup yields CDR1 SGHKS and CDR2 YYEKEE (reference sequence). Trimming left V 1 base short and J 5 bases short, with 9 bases between. CDR3 length equals 14 residues. The CDR3 nucleotides are TGTGCCAGCAGCTTGATCCGAGAGAATGAAAAACTGTTTTTT. Translating gives CASSLIRENEKLFF. Using reference TRBV5-5 and TRBJ1-4 for the parts outside the CDR3, the full variable domain is DAGVTQSPTHLIKTRGQQVTLRCSPISGHKSVSWYQQVLGQGPQFIFQYYEKEERGRGNFPDRFSARQFPNYSSELNVNALLLGDSALYLCASSLIRENEKLFFGSGTQLSVL.

The chain combines TRBV9 with TRBJ1-4, with D unclear. Germline V CDR1 and CDR2: SGDLS, YYNGEE. With 0 bases removed from V and 1 base from J, the gap between germline ends came to 7 bases. The CDR3 covers 15 residues. CDR3 protein: CASSVGPGTNEKLFF. The CDR3, as DNA: TGTGCCAGCAGCGTAGGCCCGGGAACTAATGAAAAACTGTTTTTT. Full variable domain (rest looked up from reference TRBV9 and TRBJ1-4): DSGVTQTPKHLITATGQRVTLRCSPRSGDLSVYWYQQSLDQGLQFLIQYYNGEERAKGNILERFSAQQFPDLHSELNLSSLELGDSALYFCASSVGPGTNEKLFFGSGTQLSVL.

The V call is TRBV6-6, the J call TRBJ1-6, with D uncertain. The V gene's germline CDR1 is MNHNY and CDR2 SVGAGI (reference sequence). This CDR3 spans 13 amino acids. The ends were cut back, 2 bases at V and 7 bases at J, with 6 bases in the middle. CDR3 sequence: CASSYVGNSPLHF. The CDR3 region has the DNA TGTGCCAGCAGTTACGTGGGGAATTCACCCCTCCACTTT.

The chain recombines TRBV2 with TRBJ1-1; tentatively, D is TRBD1 (6 bases). The V end lost 4 bases, the J end lost 1 base, and 10 bases lay between the germline ends. This CDR3 region has 14 residues. Germline assignment: CDR1 SNHLY and CDR2 FYNNEI. CDR3 DNA: TGTGCCAGCAGTGGGACAGCTCAGAACACTGAAGCTTTCTTT. It yields the protein CASSGTAQNTEAFF.

The V call is TRBV2, the J call TRBJ1-6; 8 bases map to TRBD1. Germline V gives CDR1 SNHLY, CDR2 FYNNEI. The V gene end was trimmed by 3 bases and the J gene end by 10 bases; junction bases not matched to a gene: 8. The CDR3 is 15 amino acids. CDR3 region: CASSDGRDRRSPLHF. The CDR3 DNA is TGTGCCAGCAGTGATGGCCGGGACAGGAGATCACCCCTCCACTTT.

The genes are TRBV11-2 and TRBJ2-7; 11 nucleotides line up with TRBD2. Germline V gives CDR1 SGHAT, CDR2 FQNNGV. V lost 4 bases, J lost 4 bases, and 6 bases stayed unmatched. CDR3 length equals 15 residues. The CDR3 DNA is TGTGCCAGCAGCTCAAAACTAGCGGGAGATTACGAGCAGTACTTC. Translating it yields CASSSKLAGDYEQYF.

The chain links TRBV6-6 to TRBJ2-7; D possibly corresponds to TRBD2 (7 bases). The V end was cut by 5 bases, the J end by 3 bases, with 14 bases between. The CDR3 has 14 residues. Germline loops: CDR1 MNHNY, CDR2 SVGAGI (reference sequence). This CDR3 reads CASSDPGGLYEQYF. The CDR3 DNA reads TGTGCCAGCAGTGACCCGGGGGGCCTCTACGAGCAGTACTTC.

The chain links TRBV5-6 to TRBJ2-5; the D gene is possibly TRBD2 (6 bases). Germline V lookup: CDR1 SGHDT, CDR2 YYEEEE. With 3 bases removed from V and 2 bases from J, the gap between germline ends came to 20 bases. The CDR3 spans 17 residues. The CDR3 reads CASSYRSSGGYQETQYF. In nucleotides, the CDR3 is TGTGCCAGCAGCTATCGAAGTAGCGGTGGTTATCAAGAGACCCAGTACTTC.

This clone has more than one count but fewer than ten. The chain combines TRBV5-6 with TRBJ1-5; D gene unclear. Germline loops: CDR1 SGHDT, CDR2 YYEEEE. The V end lost 0 bases, the J end lost 0 bases, and 10 bases lay between the germline ends. The length of the CDR3 is 16 residues. The CDR3 sequence: CASSLGGGDSNQPQHF. CDR3 in DNA: TGTGCCAGCAGCTTGGGGGGAGGAGATAGCAATCAGCCCCAGCATTTT.

The rearrangement uses TRBV27 and TRBJ1-5, with D perhaps matching TRBD1 (5 bases). Germline values: CDR1 MNHEY, CDR2 SMNVEV (reference sequence). This CDR3 is built from 13 residues. Trimming removed 0 bases at V and 10 bases at J, with 10 bases between. CDR3 sequence (DNA): TGTGCCAGCAGTTTATCGAAGGGGTCTCCCCAGCATTTT. Protein product: CASSLSKGSPQHF.

The table lists this clone with a few counts. The V call is TRBV15, the J call TRBJ1-2, with D unresolved. CDR1 LNHNV and CDR2 YYDKDF come from the germline V gene (reference sequence). The CDR3 spans 15 residues. V lost 2 bases and J 3 bases, leaving 13 bases between the germline ends. The CDR3 is CATSRNGVSDYGYTF. In DNA, the CDR3 is TGTGCCACCAGCAGAAATGGTGTCAGTGACTATGGCTACACCTTC.

J is TRBJ1-1 and V is TRBV2; D might be TRBD1 (5 bases). The CDR3 runs to 16 residues. Per the germline V gene, CDR1 is SNHLY and CDR2 is FYNNEI. Trimming removed 6 bases at V and 3 bases at J, with 20 bases between. The CDR3 spells CASSDSTGQGDTEAFF. The CDR3 coding sequence is TGTGCCAGCAGCGATTCGACGGGGCAGGGAGACACTGAAGCTTTCTTT.

This clone came up a few times. This chain joins TRBV4-1 and TRBJ1-3; the D gene is possibly TRBD1 (6 bases). Deletions cut 8 bases from V and 0 bases from J, with 17 bases between. Germline CDR1 MGHRA, CDR2 YSYEKL. The CDR3 contains 16 residues. In DNA form, the CDR3 reads TGCGCCAGCGGAATATCGGACAGCTCCTCTGGAAACACCATATATTTT. It yields the protein CASGISDSSSGNTIYF.

V is TRBV28 and J is TRBJ2-7, with TRBD2 identical over 13 bases. The V gene end was trimmed by 10 bases and the J gene end by 5 bases; junction bases not matched to a gene: 5. The CDR3 is made up of 13 amino acids. Germline values: CDR1 MDHEN, CDR2 SYDVKM. The CDR3 region has the DNA TGTGCCACCCTCGGGACTAGCGGGGACGAGCAGTACTTC. Translating it yields CATLGTSGDEQYF.

The CDR3 DNA reads as TGTGCCAGCAGGGTGGGGGATACGCAGTATTTT. Encoded protein: CASRVGDTQYF. V is TRBV5-6 and J is TRBJ2-3; D remains unclear. The CDR3 length is 11 residues. Germline lookup yields CDR1 SGHDT and CDR2 YYEEEE. The V end lost 5 bases, the J end lost 6 bases, and 7 bases lay between the germline ends.

This clone was detected a few times. This chain joins TRBV11-2 and TRBJ2-3; D tentatively fits TRBD1 or TRBD2 (5 bases each). CDR1 is SGHAT, CDR2 FQNNGV, per germline. The CDR3 consists of 16 residues. The ends were cut back, 0 bases at V and 6 bases at J, with 16 bases in the middle. This CDR3 reads CASSLDRGGRLDTQYF. CDR3 DNA: TGTGCCAGCAGCTTAGATCGGGGCGGGCGACTGGATACGCAGTATTTT.

V and J are TRBV5-4 and TRBJ2-3; 14 bases line up with TRBD2. The length of the CDR3 is 14 residues. V trimming: 4 bases; J trimming: 5 bases; junction bases outside the gene matches: 0. The V gene's germline CDR1 is SGHNT and CDR2 YYREEE (reference sequence). The CDR3 bases are TGTGCCAGCAGCGGACTAGCGGGAGGAGATACGCAGTATTTT. This translates into CASSGLAGGDTQYF.

The gene calls are TRBV19 and TRBJ1-2, with 7 bases aligning to TRBD1. The CDR3 consists of 14 residues. V was clipped by 7 bases and J by 5 bases; unmatched bases: 10. Germline V gives CDR1 LNHDA, CDR2 SQIVND (reference sequence). The CDR3 here is CASKGGDSRYGYTF. The CDR3 region has the DNA TGTGCCAGTAAAGGGGGGGACAGTCGATATGGCTACACCTTC.

As to this clone: Other DNA sequences from this sample encode an identical CDR3 as well. The rearrangement uses TRBV29-1 and TRBJ2-2; D uncertain. The CDR3 extends over 12 amino acids. Germline V CDR1 and CDR2: SQVTM, ANQGSEA. V was clipped by 3 bases and J by 1 base, with 3 bases between them. CDR3 amino acids: CSVEGNTGELFF. In nucleotides, the CDR3 is TGCAGCGTTGAGGGGAACACCGGGGAGCTGTTTTTT.

This clone was recorded only once. This chain uses TRBV6-5 with TRBJ1-2; 7 nucleotides agree with TRBD1. Germline CDR1 and CDR2: MNHEY and SVGAGI. Unmatched junction bases numbered 3, after V lost 11 bases and J lost 3 bases. The CDR3 spans 11 residues. This chain's CDR3 is CASGTDYGYTF. CDR3 bases: TGTGCCTCCGGGACAGACTATGGCTACACCTTC.

The rearrangement joins TRBV4-3 to TRBJ1-6; D may be TRBD1 (5 bases). CDR3 size: 16 residues. V was clipped by 1 base and J by 0 bases, with 7 bases between them. The germline CDR1 and CDR2 sequences are LGHNA and YSLEER. The CDR3 reads CASSQAGTSYNSPLHF. CDR3 nucleotide sequence: TGCGCCAGCAGCCAAGCGGGGACCTCCTATAATTCACCCCTCCACTTT.

The chain has TRBV7-2 and TRBJ2-3; D unresolved. Germline CDR1 and CDR2: SGHTA and FQGNSA. This CDR3 contains 15 residues. The germline V and J ends were trimmed by 6 bases and 4 bases, with 17 bases remaining between them. The DNA for the CDR3 is TGTGCCAGCAGTCTAGATATACGTGGGGCAGATACGCAGTATTTT. Translating gives CASSLDIRGADTQYF.

CDR3 bases: TGTGCCAGCAGCTTAGGACTAGCGGCTAACAATGAGCAGTTCTTC. Its translation is CASSLGLAANNEQFF. The chain joins TRBV7-3 to TRBJ2-1, with 10 bases identical to TRBD2. This CDR3 comprises 15 residues. Per germline, CDR1 SGHTA and CDR2 FQGTGA. The V gene end was trimmed by 2 bases and the J gene end by 5 bases; junction bases not matched to a gene: 3. The variable domain in full, completed from reference TRBV7-3 and TRBJ2-1, reads GAGVSQTPSNKVTEKGKYVELRCDPISGHTALYWYRQSLGQGPEFLIYFQGTGAADDSGLPNDRFFAVRPEGSVSTLKIQRTERGDSAVYLCASSLGLAANNEQFFGPGTRLTVL.

The CDR3 region has the DNA TGTGCCAGCAGCCAACAACAGGGGGCGTTCGGGGAGCTGTTTTTT. It codes for CASSQQQGAFGELFF. The gene calls are TRBV7-2 and TRBJ2-2, with TRBD1 identical over 9 bases. CDR1 is SGHTA, CDR2 FQGNSA, per germline. The length of the CDR3 is 15 residues. Trimming cost V 5 bases and J 7 bases; bases outside gene matches: 8. Full variable domain (rest looked up from reference TRBV7-2 and TRBJ2-2): GAGVSQSPSNKVTEKGKDVELRCDPISGHTALYWYRQSLGQGLEFLIYFQGNSAPDKSGLPSDRFSAERTGGSVSTLTIQRTQQEDSAVYLCASSQQQGAFGELFFGEGSRLTVL.